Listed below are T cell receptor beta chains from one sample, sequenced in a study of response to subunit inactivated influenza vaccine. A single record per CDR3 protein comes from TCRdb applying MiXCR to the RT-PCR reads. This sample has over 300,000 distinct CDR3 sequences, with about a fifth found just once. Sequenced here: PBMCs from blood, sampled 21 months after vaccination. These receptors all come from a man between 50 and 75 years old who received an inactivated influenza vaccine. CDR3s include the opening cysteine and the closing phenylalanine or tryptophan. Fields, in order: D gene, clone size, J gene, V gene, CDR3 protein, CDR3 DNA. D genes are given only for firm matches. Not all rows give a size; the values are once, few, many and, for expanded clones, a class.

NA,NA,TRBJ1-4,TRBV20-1,CSARDLSAGEKLFF,TGCAGTGCTAGAGATTTGTCAGCTGGGGAAAAACTGTTTTTT
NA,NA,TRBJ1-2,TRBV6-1,CASSRHRVNYGYTF,TGTGCCAGCAGTAGACACAGGGTAAACTATGGCTACACCTTC
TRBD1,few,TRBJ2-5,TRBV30,CACSMGTGRETQYF,TGTGCCTGCAGCATGGGGACAGGGAGGGAGACCCAGTACTTC
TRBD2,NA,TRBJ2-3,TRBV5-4,CASSPSGGVHTDTQYF,TGTGCCAGCAGCCCTAGCGGGGGGGTCCACACAGATACGCAGTATTTT
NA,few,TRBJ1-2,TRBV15,CATSTSEGYGYTF,TGTGCCACCAGCACGTCAGAGGGGTATGGCTACACCTTC
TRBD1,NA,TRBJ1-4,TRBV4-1,CASSQEPGDSNEKLFF,TGCGCCAGCAGCCAAGAACCGGGGGACAGCAATGAAAAACTGTTTTTT
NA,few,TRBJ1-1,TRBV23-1,CASSQRPPVGAFF,TGCGCCAGCAGTCAACGGCCTCCCGTTGGAGCTTTCTTT
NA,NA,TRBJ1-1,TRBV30,CAWTRVREDTEAFF,TGTGCCTGGACGCGGGTTAGGGAAGACACTGAAGCTTTCTTT
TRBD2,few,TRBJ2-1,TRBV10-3,CAISESGLAAAGEQFF,TGTGCCATCAGTGAGTCGGGACTAGCGGCAGCGGGTGAGCAGTTCTTC
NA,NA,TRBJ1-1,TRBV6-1,CASRSPHLNTEAFF,TGTGCCAGCAGATCACCGCACTTGAACACTGAAGCTTTCTTT
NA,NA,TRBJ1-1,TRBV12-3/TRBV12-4,CASRLGGQSTEAFF,TGTGCCAGCCGCCTGGGGGGGCAGAGCACTGAAGCTTTCTTT
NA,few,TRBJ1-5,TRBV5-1,CASSLTPLANQPQHF,TGCGCCAGCAGCTTGACTCCTCTTGCAAATCAGCCCCAGCATTTT
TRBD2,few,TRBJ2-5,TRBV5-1,CASSLESGGFQETQYF,TGCGCCAGCAGCTTGGAGAGCGGGGGGTTTCAAGAGACCCAGTACTTC
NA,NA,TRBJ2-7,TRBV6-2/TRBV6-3,CASSYSLEGAYEQYF,TGTGCCAGCAGTTACTCGTTGGAGGGCGCCTACGAGCAGTACTTC
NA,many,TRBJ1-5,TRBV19,CASSIRGARPRNQPQHF,TGTGCCAGTAGTATCCGGGGGGCCCGGCCTCGCAATCAGCCCCAGCATTTT
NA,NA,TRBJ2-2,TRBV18,CASSPQGTGELFF,TGTGCCAGCTCACCCCAGGGAACCGGGGAGCTGTTTTTT
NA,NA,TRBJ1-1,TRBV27,CASSLDGYYTEAFF,TGTGCCAGCAGTTTGGACGGGTACTACACTGAAGCTTTCTTT
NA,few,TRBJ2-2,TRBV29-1,CSVEAQMNTGELFF,TGCAGCGTTGAAGCACAAATGAACACCGGGGAGCTGTTTTTT
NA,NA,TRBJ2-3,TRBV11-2,CASSQRTDTQYF,TGTGCCAGCAGCCAGCGCACAGATACGCAGTATTTT
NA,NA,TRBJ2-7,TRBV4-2,CASSQVGGSHYEQYF,TGTGCCAGCAGCCAAGTCGGCGGATCTCACTACGAGCAGTACTTC
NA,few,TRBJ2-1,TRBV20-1,CSARVLVGDANEQFF,TGCAGTGCTAGAGTCCTGGTGGGAGATGCCAATGAGCAGTTCTTC
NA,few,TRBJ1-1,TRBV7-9,CASKPPDRLNTEAFF,TGTGCCAGCAAACCACCCGACAGGTTGAACACTGAAGCTTTCTTT
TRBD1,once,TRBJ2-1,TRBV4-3,CASSHGQGIGNEQFF,TGCGCCAGCAGCCATGGACAGGGGATAGGTAATGAGCAGTTCTTC
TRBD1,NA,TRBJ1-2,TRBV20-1,CSAREPGTANYGYTF,TGCAGTGCTAGAGAACCCGGGACAGCTAACTATGGCTACACCTTC
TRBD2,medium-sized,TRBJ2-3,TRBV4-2,CASSRPPSGRARDTQYF,TGTGCCAGCAGCCGCCCCCCCAGCGGGAGGGCCAGGGATACGCAGTATTTT
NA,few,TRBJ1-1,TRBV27,CASSLGLGFGNTEAFF,TGTGCCAGCAGTTTAGGACTCGGGTTCGGGAACACTGAAGCTTTCTTT
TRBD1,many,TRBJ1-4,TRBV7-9,CASSKGQSNEKLFF,TGTGCCAGCAGCAAGGGACAGTCTAATGAAAAACTGTTTTTT
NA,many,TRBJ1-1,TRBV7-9,CASSFLGTEAFF,TGTGCCAGCAGCTTTCTCGGCACTGAAGCTTTCTTT
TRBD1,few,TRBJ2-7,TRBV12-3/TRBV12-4,CASSLGTGGSYEQYF,TGTGCCAGCAGTCTAGGGACAGGGGGATCCTACGAGCAGTACTTC
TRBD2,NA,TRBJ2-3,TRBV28,CASSPGGTSGTDTQYF,TGTGCCAGCAGTCCGGGAGGGACTAGCGGGACAGATACGCAGTATTTT
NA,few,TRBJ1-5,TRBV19,CASSIAVGRNQPQHF,TGTGCCAGTAGTATAGCGGTAGGAAGGAATCAGCCCCAGCATTTT
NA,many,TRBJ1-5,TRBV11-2,CASSSNSNQPQHF,TGTGCCAGCAGCTCGAATAGCAATCAGCCCCAGCATTTT
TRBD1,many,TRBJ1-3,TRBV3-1,CASSQDRGPGNTIYF,TGTGCCAGCAGCCAAGACAGGGGGCCTGGAAACACCATATATTTT
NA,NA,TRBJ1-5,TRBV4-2,CASSRSGDANQPQHF,TGTGCCAGCAGCCGGTCAGGGGATGCAAATCAGCCCCAGCATTTT
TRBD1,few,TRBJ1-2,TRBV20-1,CSARDRGNYGYTF,TGCAGTGCCCGGGACAGGGGAAACTATGGCTACACCTTC
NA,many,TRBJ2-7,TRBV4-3,CASSQESARSYEQYF,TGCGCCAGCAGCCAAGAATCGGCCCGGTCCTACGAGCAGTACTTC
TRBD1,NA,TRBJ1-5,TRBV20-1,CSARDPRQGEDWTQHF,TGCAGTGCTAGAGATCCTCGACAGGGGGAGGATTGGACCCAGCATTTT
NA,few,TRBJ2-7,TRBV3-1,CASSQVLGSYEQYF,TGTGCCAGCAGCCAAGTCCTAGGGTCCTACGAGCAGTACTTC
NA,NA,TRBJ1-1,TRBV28,CASHTQNTEAFF,TGTGCCAGCCACACCCAGAACACTGAAGCTTTCTTT
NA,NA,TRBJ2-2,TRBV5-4,CASSLDPTNTGELFF,TGTGCCAGCAGCCTAGATCCAACGAACACCGGGGAGCTGTTTTTT
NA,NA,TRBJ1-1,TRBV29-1,CSVEGREDTAFF,TGCAGCGTTGAGGGGAGGGAAGACACCGCTTTCTTT
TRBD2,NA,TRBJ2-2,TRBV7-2,CASSSGLAGFTGELFF,TGTGCCAGCAGCTCGGGACTAGCGGGTTTCACCGGGGAGCTGTTTTTT
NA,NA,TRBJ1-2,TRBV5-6,CASSPPFGSNYGYTF,TGTGCCAGCAGTCCTCCGTTCGGGTCTAACTATGGCTACACCTTC
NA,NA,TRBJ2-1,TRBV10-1,CASSRDTSYNEQFF,TGCGCCAGCAGTCGGGACACCTCCTACAATGAGCAGTTCTTC
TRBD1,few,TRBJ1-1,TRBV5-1,CASSWDSRGEAFF,TGCGCCAGCAGCTGGGACAGCAGGGGTGAAGCTTTCTTT
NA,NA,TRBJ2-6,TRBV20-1,CSARDFGTGANVLTF,TGCAGTGCTAGAGATTTCGGGACTGGGGCCAACGTCCTGACTTTC
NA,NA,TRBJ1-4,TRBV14,CASSQGGRLFF,TGTGCCAGCAGCCAGGGGGGAAGACTGTTTTTT
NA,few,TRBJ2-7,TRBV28,CASNLEGGTYEQYF,TGTGCCAGCAATTTGGAGGGGGGGACATACGAGCAGTACTTC
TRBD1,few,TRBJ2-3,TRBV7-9,CASSRQGTSTDTQYF,TGTGCCAGCAGCCGACAGGGGACTAGCACAGATACGCAGTATTTT
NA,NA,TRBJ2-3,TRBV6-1,CASSSTRSNADTQYF,TGTGCCAGCAGCTCCACACGATCAAACGCAGATACGCAGTATTTT
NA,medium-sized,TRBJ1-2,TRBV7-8,CASSLARLPSNYGYTF,TGTGCCAGCAGCTTAGCCAGGCTACCCTCTAACTATGGCTACACCTTC
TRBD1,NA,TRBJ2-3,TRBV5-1,CASSWDRGRDTQYF,TGCGCCAGCAGCTGGGACAGGGGCCGGGATACGCAGTATTTT
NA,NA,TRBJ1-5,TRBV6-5,CASSYSTGSAQHF,TGTGCCAGCAGTTACTCTACAGGGTCGGCCCAGCATTTT